These 28 T cell receptor beta chains were sequenced from one sample in a study of CD8+ T cells in alopecia areata (dated by TCRdb to the late 2010s). Receptor amplification or capture employed the immunoSEQ multiplex PCR assay. To provide template for TCR sequencing, every sample had RNA extracted and reverse transcribed into cDNA. TCRdb mirrors the immuneACCESS table, restricted to in-frame sequences. Some clones are absent from its copies; in checked studies, under half trace to an unresolved V gene, and the reason for the others is unknown. Across this sample there are over 150,000 clones, with approximately 60% seen only once. The ten largest account for approximately 4.9% of the sample. The sequenced material came from CD8+ T cells sorted from blood. The receptor set was obtained from a human donor in good health.

In its sample, this clone was seen a few times. The chain employs TRBV2 and TRBJ1-5; D unresolved. V shed 8 bases and J shed 0 bases, with 11 bases lying between them. CDR3 size: 14 residues. Germline-derived CDR1 and CDR2 are SNHLY and FYNNEI. This CDR3 reads CASHGRYSNQPQHF. CDR3 sequence (DNA): TGTGCCAGCCACGGACGGTATAGCAATCAGCCCCAGCATTTT.

V gene TRBV6-5 combines with J gene TRBJ2-3, with 9 bases identical to TRBD2. The germline gives CDR1 MNHEY, CDR2 SVGAGI. The CDR3 is made up of 14 amino acids. V shed 5 bases, J shed 8 bases, and the junction held 8 bases outside the gene matches. The CDR3 sequence: CASSPGTSMSTQYF. CDR3 DNA: TGTGCCAGCAGTCCCGGGACTAGCATGTCTACGCAGTATTTT.

This clone was counted between two and nine times. The V and J genes are TRBV5-5 and TRBJ1-2, with D perhaps matching TRBD1 (5 bases). The CDR3 is 14 amino acids. CDR1 is SGHKS, CDR2 YYEKEE, per germline (reference sequence). Between the trimmed V and J ends, which lost 4 bases and 3 bases, there was a span of 13 bases. The CDR3 loop is CASSPFIRDYGYTF. The CDR3 DNA reads as TGTGCCAGCAGCCCCTTCATCAGGGACTATGGCTACACCTTC.

The chain recombines TRBV5-6 with TRBJ1-1; D uncertain. The CDR3 has 14 residues. V lost 1 base and J 4 bases, leaving 11 bases between the germline ends. CDR1 is SGHDT and CDR2 is YYEEEE in the germline V gene. CDR3 residues: CASSLSPPITEAFF. The CDR3, as DNA: TGTGCCAGCAGCTTGTCACCCCCGATCACTGAAGCTTTCTTT.

The chain combines TRBV7-8 with TRBJ2-1; D possibly corresponds to TRBD1 (5 bases). The CDR3 runs 15 residues. V dropped 3 bases and J dropped 5 bases, with 14 bases sitting between them. Germline V gene lookup returns CDR1 SGHVS and CDR2 FQNEAQ. The CDR3: CASSFGQGVNNEQFF. The CDR3 DNA sequence: TGTGCCAGCAGCTTCGGACAAGGGGTAAACAATGAGCAGTTCTTC.

This clone was counted only a few times. In nucleotides, the CDR3 is TGTGCCAGCAGCCCGATGGGACAGGGGGCAACTACGCAGTATTTT. Protein: CASSPMGQGATTQYF. This rearrangement joins TRBV7-9 to TRBJ2-3, with 12 bases matching TRBD1. The CDR3 has 15 amino acids. V shed 5 bases, J shed 8 bases, and the junction held 8 bases outside the gene matches. Germline CDR1 is SEHNR and CDR2 is FQNEAQ (reference sequence).

This chain connects TRBV7-6 to TRBJ2-7; no reliable D call. The CDR3 covers 13 residues. Germline loops: CDR1 SGHVS, CDR2 FNYEAQ. V dropped 1 base and J dropped 2 bases, with 6 bases sitting between them. The CDR3 loop is CASSLGVTYEQYF. For the CDR3, the DNA is TGTGCCAGCAGCTTAGGGGTCACCTACGAGCAGTACTTC.

The rearrangement joins TRBV7-7 to TRBJ1-4; D gene ambiguous. The V end lost 1 base, the J end lost 4 bases, and 10 bases lay between the germline ends. The CDR3 covers 15 residues. CDR1 SSHAT and CDR2 FNYEAQ come from the germline V gene (reference sequence). This chain's CDR3 is CASSLGGSVNEKLFF. The CDR3 DNA sequence: TGTGCCAGCAGCTTAGGTGGATCCGTTAATGAAAAACTGTTTTTT.

This clone appeared many times. The chain carries TRBV6-5 and TRBJ1-5; tentatively, D is TRBD1 (6 bases). The CDR3 has 14 residues. CDR1 MNHEY and CDR2 SVGAGI come from the germline V gene. The V gene lost 5 bases and the J gene lost 6 bases, with 14 bases spanning the gap. CDR3 amino acids: CASSPGQPPQPQHF. CDR3 coding DNA: TGTGCCAGCAGTCCCGGACAGCCACCTCAGCCCCAGCATTTT.

The chain employs TRBV5-1 and TRBJ2-2; no reliable D call. Germline CDR1 and CDR2: SGHRS and YFSETQ. The CDR3 length is 11 residues. Trimming pared 4 bases from V and 11 bases from J, leaving 9 bases between. CDR3 DNA: TGCGCCAGCAGCACCGAAGCCGAGCTGTTTTTT. This encodes CASSTEAELFF.

In its sample, this clone was seen a few times. The rearrangement joins TRBV30 to TRBJ2-5; maybe TRBD2 (7 bases). Germline lookup yields CDR1 GTSNPN and CDR2 SVGIG (reference sequence). The CDR3 length is 18 residues. Trimming pared 2 bases from V and 3 bases from J, leaving 25 bases between. CDR3 sequence: CAWSPGGGGIALEETQYF. DNA for the CDR3: TGTGCCTGGAGTCCCGGTGGGGGGGGCATAGCCTTGGAAGAGACCCAGTACTTC.

The rearrangement links TRBV5-1 to TRBJ1-4, with D possibly matching TRBD1 (5 bases). The CDR3 contains 17 residues. V lost 3 bases, J lost 3 bases, and 18 bases lay in between. Germline values: CDR1 SGHRS, CDR2 YFSETQ. This chain's CDR3 is CASSSPRGAEPNEKLFF. Here the CDR3 DNA reads TGCGCCAGCAGCTCACCCCGTGGGGCAGAGCCTAATGAAAAACTGTTTTTT. Full variable domain (remainder filled in from reference TRBV5-1 and TRBJ1-4): KAGVTQTPRYLIKTRGQQVTLSCSPISGHRSVSWYQQTPGQGLQFLFEYFSETQRNKGNFPGRFSGRQFSNSRSEMNVSTLELGDSALYLCASSSPRGAEPNEKLFFGSGTQLSVL.

The V and J genes are TRBV4-2 and TRBJ1-1; D gene uncertain. Trimming shortened V by 0 bases and J by 10 bases, and 12 bases separated the two germline ends. Germline CDR1 LGHNA, CDR2 YNFKEQ. The CDR3 loop spans 13 amino acids. CDR3 loop: CASSQDLSLGAFF. CDR3 nucleotides: TGTGCCAGCAGCCAAGATCTTAGCCTAGGAGCTTTCTTT.

This clone turned up a few times. The chain recombines TRBV2 with TRBJ2-7; TRBD1 matches at 7 bases. The CDR3 has 15 residues. Per the germline V gene, CDR1 is SNHLY and CDR2 is FYNNEI. J gave up 0 bases and V 1 base, and 3 bases lay outside the gene matches. The CDR3 region is CASSEGQGSSYEQYF. Here the CDR3 DNA reads TGTGCCAGCAGTGAAGGACAGGGTTCCTCCTACGAGCAGTACTTC.

J is TRBJ2-1 and V is TRBV2; 9 nucleotides match TRBD2. V trimming: 1 base; J trimming: 5 bases; junction bases outside the gene matches: 3. CDR1 and CDR2 from the germline V gene are SNHLY and FYNNEI. CDR3 length equals 15 residues. CDR3 coding DNA: TGTGCCAGCAGTGAAGGCGGGGGGGCCCACAATGAGCAGTTCTTC. Residues: CASSEGGGAHNEQFF.

The chain uses TRBV2 and TRBJ2-5; D gene ambiguous. In germline, CDR1 is SNHLY, CDR2 FYNNEI. V lost 6 bases, J lost 1 base, and 15 bases lay in between. The CDR3 sequence is 15 residues long. CDR3 region: CASRTAPRLQETQYF. CDR3 DNA: TGTGCCAGCAGGACGGCTCCTAGACTCCAAGAGACCCAGTACTTC.

This clone was counted a few times. V is TRBV4-2 and J is TRBJ1-2; D remains ambiguous. Germline values: CDR1 LGHNA, CDR2 YNFKEQ. V was clipped by 0 bases and J by 8 bases, with 10 bases between them. The CDR3 runs 13 residues. As DNA, the CDR3 is TGTGCCAGCAGCCAAGAAAGGGTATGGGGCTACACCTTC. Its protein is CASSQERVWGYTF.

The table lists this clone with a few counts. This sequence joins TRBV6-1 and TRBJ1-3; D is undetermined. This CDR3 contains 14 residues. Trimming left V 6 bases short and J 7 bases short, with 16 bases between. The germline V gene encodes CDR1 MNHNS and CDR2 SASEGT. In nucleotides, the CDR3 is TGTGCCAGCAGCGACTCCGGGGATGGCAACACCATATATTTT. It translates to CASSDSGDGNTIYF.

This clone turned up a few times. V usage is TRBV13 and J usage is TRBJ2-7, with 7 positions matching TRBD2. The germline V gene has CDR1 PRHDT and CDR2 FYEKMQ (reference sequence). The CDR3 runs 17 residues. J lost 0 bases, V lost 2 bases, and 10 bases had no gene match. Written as DNA, the CDR3 is TGTGCCAGCAGCTTAACTTCGTCGGGGGGAAGCTCCTACGAGCAGTACTTC. Translating gives CASSLTSSGGSSYEQYF.

This clone was seen only a few times. The chain has TRBV5-6 and TRBJ2-4; perhaps TRBD2 as D (6 bases). Per germline, CDR1 SGHDT and CDR2 YYEEEE. V shed 0 bases and J shed 6 bases, with 7 bases lying between them. This CDR3 is 13 amino acids long. The CDR3 loop is CASSLDGGNIQYF. The CDR3 DNA is TGTGCCAGCAGCTTGGACGGGGGAAACATTCAGTACTTC.

The chain links TRBV7-9 to TRBJ2-3, with TRBD2 identical over 8 bases. Germline V gives CDR1 SEHNR, CDR2 FQNEAQ (reference sequence). CDR3 length: 13 amino acids. V was clipped by 10 bases and J by 1 base; unmatched bases: 4. The CDR3, as DNA: TGTGCCACCGTTAGCGGGGGCACAGATACGCAGTATTTT. The encoded protein is CATVSGGTDTQYF.

The chain has TRBV5-6 and TRBJ2-7; TRBD1 aligns across 10 bases. With V trimmed by 1 base and J by 4 bases, 5 bases remained unmatched. The CDR3 totals 15 residues. Germline values: CDR1 SGHDT, CDR2 YYEEEE. The CDR3 here is CASSLRTGGNYEQYF. In nucleotides, the CDR3 is TGTGCCAGCAGCTTGAGGACAGGGGGAAATTACGAGCAGTACTTC.

The genes are TRBV4-1 and TRBJ1-2, with D unresolved. Germline V gene lookup returns CDR1 MGHRA and CDR2 YSYEKL. Deletions cut 4 bases from V and 4 bases from J, with 19 bases between. CDR3 length: 16 residues. This CDR3 reads CASSPPVEGDSYGYTF. The CDR3 DNA sequence: TGCGCCAGCAGCCCCCCAGTTGAAGGCGACTCCTATGGCTACACCTTC.

Concerning this clone itself: Its ends do not fully match the called genes, so a read error is possible. The gene calls are TRBV29-1 and TRBJ2-4; 7 bases match TRBD1. The CDR3 is 14 residues long. Germline assignment: CDR1 SQVTM and CDR2 ANQGSEA. CDR3 DNA sequence: TGCAGCGTTAAAGACAGGGAAGCCAAAAACATTCAGTACTTC. It yields the protein CSVKDREAKNIQYF.

J is TRBJ2-5 and V is TRBV5-1, with D unresolved. The CDR3 has 14 residues. V gave up 0 bases and J gave up 2 bases, with 8 bases separating them. Germline loops: CDR1 SGHRS, CDR2 YFSETQ. DNA for the CDR3: TGCGCCAGCAGCTTGGCCTCACAGCAAGAGACCCAGTACTTC. Translating gives CASSLASQQETQYF.

The chain is built from TRBV6-5 and TRBJ1-2, with 8 positions matching TRBD1. The CDR3 is made up of 16 amino acids. With V trimmed by 0 bases and J by 4 bases, 7 bases remained unmatched. Germline CDR1 is MNHEY and CDR2 is SVGAGI. The CDR3 sequence is CASSYSKAGGRYGYTF. DNA for the CDR3: TGTGCCAGCAGTTACTCGAAGGCAGGGGGCCGCTATGGCTACACCTTC.

The chain couples TRBV2 to TRBJ2-1, with D possibly matching TRBD1 (5 bases). CDR3 length equals 15 residues. Germline CDR1 and CDR2: SNHLY and FYNNEI. V dropped 9 bases and J dropped 2 bases, with 17 bases sitting between them. DNA for the CDR3: TGTGCCAGTGTTCTCAGGGCACTTCCCTACAATGAGCAGTTCTTC. Protein product: CASVLRALPYNEQFF.

The chain is built from TRBV27 and TRBJ2-5; a weak D match, TRBD2 (7 bases). Germline lookup yields CDR1 MNHEY and CDR2 SMNVEV (reference sequence). V lost 5 bases and J lost 7, with 23 bases in between. The CDR3 has 16 residues. The CDR3 loop reads CASSLDGTPKRGTQYF. The CDR3 nucleotides are TGTGCCAGCAGTCTTGACGGGACACCTAAGCGGGGGACCCAGTACTTC.